Following are 14 T cell receptor beta chains from one sample sequenced in a study of blood T cell repertoires in COVID-19. Method: immunoSEQ multiplex PCR; TCRdb's copy keeps in-frame clones and lacks some. The profile shows under 400,000 clones, around 86% of them singletons. The material sequenced was PBMCs or T cells enriched from blood (not recorded which). All receptors derive from a woman aged 40 to 50 with acute COVID-19.

This chain connects TRBV7-9 to TRBJ1-2, with D uncertain. The V end was cut by 1 base, the J end by 7 bases, with 10 bases between. The CDR3 is made up of 13 amino acids. Germline lookup yields CDR1 SEHNR and CDR2 FQNEAQ (reference sequence). CDR3 residues: CASSLDQTGGYTF. CDR3 in DNA: TGTGCCAGCAGCTTAGATCAGACGGGTGGCTACACCTTC.

The chain uses TRBV5-4 and TRBJ1-2, with 7 bases matching TRBD1. Trimming took 4 bases from V and 4 from J; bases not matched to a gene: 7. CDR1 and CDR2 from the germline V gene are SGHNT and YYREEE (reference sequence). This CDR3 region has 14 residues. The CDR3 nucleotides are TGTGCCAGCAGCCAAGACAGGGCCGGCTATGGCTACACCTTC. Its translation is CASSQDRAGYGYTF.

The V call is TRBV10-3, the J call TRBJ2-4; weak D call: TRBD2 (5 bases). The CDR3 totals 16 residues. In germline, CDR1 is ENHRY, CDR2 SYGVKD. V was pared by 2 bases and J by 0 bases, with 11 bases between. The CDR3 spells CAISEGGILAKNIQYF. The CDR3 bases are TGTGCCATCAGTGAGGGAGGTATCCTAGCCAAAAACATTCAGTACTTC.

The chain carries TRBV9 and TRBJ2-5; 8 nucleotides align to TRBD2. The CDR3 has 15 amino acids. Germline loops: CDR1 SGDLS, CDR2 YYNGEE. The J segment lost 5 bases and the V segment lost 4 bases, leaving 10 bases of the junction unmatched. The DNA of the CDR3 is TGTGCCAGCAGCCTATCGGGGGGGGCCGAGGAGACCCAGTACTTC. It specifies CASSLSGGAEETQYF.

The gene calls are TRBV7-2 and TRBJ2-2; the match to TRBD1 covers 7 bases. CDR1 is SGHTA and CDR2 is FQGNSA in the germline V gene. This CDR3 contains 16 residues. Unmatched junction bases numbered 8, after V lost 1 base and J lost 6 bases. The chain's CDR3 is CASSLGGQGVPGELFF. The CDR3 coding sequence is TGTGCCAGCAGCTTAGGGGGCCAGGGGGTCCCCGGGGAGCTGTTTTTT.

This chain uses TRBV4-3 with TRBJ2-1; 7 bases are shared with TRBD2. In germline, CDR1 is LGHNA, CDR2 YSLEER. With V trimmed by 5 bases and J by 6 bases, 13 bases remained unmatched. This CDR3 is built from 16 residues. CDR3 residues: CASSFRTGTTTNEQFF. CDR3 nucleotide sequence: TGCGCCAGCAGCTTCAGGACCGGGACTACAACCAATGAGCAGTTCTTC.

The chain has TRBV4-2 and TRBJ1-4, with no clear D. V lost 0 bases to trimming and J lost 5 bases, with 7 bases between them. This CDR3 contains 14 residues. Germline assignment: CDR1 LGHNA and CDR2 YNFKEQ. This chain's CDR3 is CASSQDSLNEKLFF. The DNA of the CDR3 is TGTGCCAGCAGCCAAGATTCACTAAATGAAAAACTGTTTTTT.

The J gene is TRBJ1-2, the V gene TRBV6-5; 7 positions agree with TRBD1. V trimming: 0 bases; J trimming: 7 bases; junction bases outside the gene matches: 11. This CDR3 region has 16 residues. CDR1 and CDR2 from the germline V gene are MNHEY and SVGAGI. CDR3 bases: TGTGCCAGCAGTTACTCGAAGTTGTCACAGGGGAGTGGCTACACCTTC. It translates to CASSYSKLSQGSGYTF.

This chain connects TRBV28 to TRBJ1-5; the match to TRBD1 covers 7 bases. The CDR3 consists of 15 residues. Germline V gene lookup returns CDR1 MDHEN and CDR2 SYDVKM. V dropped 2 bases and J dropped 4; count of bases not matched to a gene: 5. The DNA of the CDR3 is TGTGCCAGCAGTTTAGCAGGGGGTGGTAATCAGCCCCAGCATTTT. Its protein is CASSLAGGGNQPQHF.

This sequence joins TRBV5-1 and TRBJ1-6, with 11 bases identical to TRBD1. The trim removed 4 bases at V and 0 bases at J, leaving 9 bases unmatched. Germline-derived CDR1 and CDR2 are SGHRS and YFSETQ. The CDR3 is 19 residues long. The CDR3 DNA is TGCGCCAGCAGCCCGGGGGACAGGGGGAAGAGCTCCTATAATTCACCCCTCCACTTT. This sequence encodes CASSPGDRGKSSYNSPLHF.

Here the CDR3 DNA reads TGTGCCAGTAGTTTGGGGACTAGCGGTTGGGAGACCCAGTACTTC. The encoded protein is CASSLGTSGWETQYF. The rearrangement links TRBV19 to TRBJ2-5; 11 positions agree with TRBD2. V gave up 5 bases and J gave up 5 bases; unmatched junction bases: 7. The CDR3 length is 15 residues. Germline CDR1 LNHDA, CDR2 SQIVND (reference sequence). The whole variable domain, filled in from reference TRBV19 and TRBJ2-5, reads DGGITQSPKYLFRKEGQNVTLSCEQNLNHDAMYWYRQDPGQGLRLIYYSQIVNDFQKGDIAEGYSVSREKKESFPLTVTSAQKNPTAFYLCASSLGTSGWETQYFGPGTRLLVL.

The genes are TRBV4-1 and TRBJ1-2; D possibly corresponds to TRBD1 (6 bases). The CDR3 length is 14 residues. Germline loops: CDR1 MGHRA, CDR2 YSYEKL. V was pared by 1 base and J by 6 bases, with 12 bases between. This CDR3 reads CASSQGSGAHGYTF. Written as DNA, the CDR3 is TGCGCCAGCAGCCAAGGTTCAGGGGCCCATGGCTACACCTTC.

This chain uses TRBV6-2 or TRBV6-3 with TRBJ2-4; 9 positions match TRBD1. CDR3 length equals 16 residues. CDR1 and CDR2 (germline): MNHEY, SVGEGT. Losses at the gene ends were 1 base for V and 3 bases for J; bases not matched to a gene: 4. The CDR3 nucleotides read TGTGCCAGCAGTTACTGGGACAGGGTGGGCAAAAACATTCAGTACTTC. It is translated as CASSYWDRVGKNIQYF.

The chain links TRBV18 to TRBJ2-7, with D unresolved. The CDR3 runs 14 residues. Trimming cost V 6 bases and J 3 bases, with 15 bases left between them. In germline, CDR1 is KGHSH, CDR2 LQKENI. CDR3: CASSAAGSFYEQYF. CDR3 nucleotides: TGTGCCAGCTCCGCAGCAGGCAGTTTCTACGAGCAGTACTTC.